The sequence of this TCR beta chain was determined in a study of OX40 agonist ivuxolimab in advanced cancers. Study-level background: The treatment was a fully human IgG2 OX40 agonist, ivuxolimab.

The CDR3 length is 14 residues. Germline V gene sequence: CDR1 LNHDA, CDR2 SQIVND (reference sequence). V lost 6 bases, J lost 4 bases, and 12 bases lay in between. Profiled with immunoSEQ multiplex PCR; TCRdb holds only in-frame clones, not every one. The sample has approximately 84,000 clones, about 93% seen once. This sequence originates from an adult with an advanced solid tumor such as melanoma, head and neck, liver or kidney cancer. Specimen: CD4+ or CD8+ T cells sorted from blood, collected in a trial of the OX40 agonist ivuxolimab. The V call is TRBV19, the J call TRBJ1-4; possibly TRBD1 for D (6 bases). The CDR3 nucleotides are TGTGCCAGTAGCGCGACAGGCCTTAATGAAAAACTGTTTTTT. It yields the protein CASSATGLNEKLFF. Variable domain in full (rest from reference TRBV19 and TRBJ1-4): DGGITQSPKYLFRKEGQNVTLSCEQNLNHDAMYWYRQDPGQGLRLIYYSQIVNDFQKGDIAEGYSVSREKKESFPLTVTSAQKNPTAFYLCASSATGLNEKLFFGSGTQLSVL.